A selection of T cell receptor beta chains follows, all from one sample in a study of cytomegalovirus exposure and HLA in healthy donors. Measured with immunoSEQ multiplex PCR; TCRdb has only the in-frame clones, and not every one. The table has nearly 110,000 clones, more than 75% seen once. Sequenced: PBMCs. The receptor set was obtained from a woman aged 45-65 years in good health and CMV-seropositive. CDR3s leave out the opening cysteine and the closing phenylalanine or tryptophan.

V,J,CDR3
TRBV6-5,TRBJ2-7,ASSYGSSGGAYEQY
TRBV5-1,TRBJ1-3,ASSLNRGDGANGNTIY
TRBV29-1,TRBJ2-5,SMDRGETQY
TRBV4-3,TRBJ1-4,ASSQNPRRGNKEKLF
TRBV6-6,TRBJ1-1,ASSPLDRHDPEAF
TRBV15,TRBJ2-2,ATSRGRGLNTGELF
TRBV5-6,TRBJ1-6,ASSHWGGDGLRAALH
TRBV10-3,TRBJ2-3,ATVRHGGSTDTQY
TRBV6-6,TRBJ1-5,ASSYSQNQPQH
TRBV23-1,TRBJ2-1,ASSQSSGTGCNEQF
TRBV7-9,TRBJ1-2,ASSREEYGYT
TRBV10-3,TRBJ1-6,AISETRITNSPLH